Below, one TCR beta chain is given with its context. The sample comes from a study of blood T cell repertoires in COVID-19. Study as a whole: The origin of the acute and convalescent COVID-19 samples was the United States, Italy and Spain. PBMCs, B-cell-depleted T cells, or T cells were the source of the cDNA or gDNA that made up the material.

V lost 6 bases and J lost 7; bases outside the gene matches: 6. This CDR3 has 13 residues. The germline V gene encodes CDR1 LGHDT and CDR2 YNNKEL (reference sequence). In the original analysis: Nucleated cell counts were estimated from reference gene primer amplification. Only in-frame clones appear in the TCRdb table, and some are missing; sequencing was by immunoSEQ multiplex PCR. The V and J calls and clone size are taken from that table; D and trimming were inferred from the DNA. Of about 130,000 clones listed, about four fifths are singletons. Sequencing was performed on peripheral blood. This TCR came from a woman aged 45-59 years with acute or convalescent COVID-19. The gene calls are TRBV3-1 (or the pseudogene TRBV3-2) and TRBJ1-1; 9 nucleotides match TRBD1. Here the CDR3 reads CASRPGQGSEAFF. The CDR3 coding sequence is TGTGCCAGCAGACCGGGACAGGGTAGTGAAGCTTTCTTT.